Following are 28 T cell receptor beta chains from one sample sequenced in a study of blood T cells in healthy people across ages. Combining a sample-barcoded 5' primer with a J-beta primer mix, a second PCR ran for roughly 6 to 11 cycles. TCRdb re-called the 5' RACE reads with MiXCR, one entry per CDR3 protein. The table records some 850,000 distinct CDR3 sequences, more than 25% of them present only once. The same data also went into a second study, on T cells of mothers and their children.

The sample taken for sequencing was blood. Receptors originate from a boy younger than 18 in good health.

This chain links TRBV5-1 with TRBJ2-5; 7 bases are a match to TRBD2. V lost 5 bases, J lost 7 bases, and 8 bases stayed unmatched. CDR3 length equals 13 residues. In germline, CDR1 is SGHRS, CDR2 YFSETQ. The CDR3 nucleotides read TGCGCCAGCAGATCTCGGGGGGATGGGACCCAGTACTTC. Amino acids: CASRSRGDGTQYF.

This clonotype was picked up a small number of times. The chain combines TRBV20-1 with TRBJ1-2; D ambiguous. The CDR3 consists of 13 residues. Germline assignment: CDR1 DFQATT and CDR2 SNEGSKA (reference sequence). Trimming removed 3 bases at V and 3 bases at J, with 11 bases between. As DNA, the CDR3 is TGCAGTGCTAGCCGACGCCGGGACTATGGCTACACCTTC. Its protein is CSASRRRDYGYTF.

The rearrangement uses TRBV3-1 and TRBJ1-5, with D perhaps TRBD1 (5 bases). CDR1 and CDR2 from the germline V gene are LGHDT and YNNKEL (reference sequence). The CDR3 is 17 amino acids. V lost 0 bases, J lost 4 bases, and 16 bases lay in between. The CDR3 DNA is TGTGCCAGCAGCCAAGAACGAAACGGGGGGGGTAATCAGCCCCAGCATTTT. Residues: CASSQERNGGGNQPQHF.

This clonotype was picked up a small number of times. The chain couples TRBV20-1 to TRBJ2-1, with 7 positions matching TRBD1. The germline V gene encodes CDR1 DFQATT and CDR2 SNEGSKA (reference sequence). The CDR3 has 15 amino acids. V shed 5 bases, J shed 1 base, and the junction held 8 bases outside the gene matches. The CDR3 loop is CSASATGVSYNEQFF. The CDR3 nucleotides read TGCAGTGCTTCAGCAACAGGGGTATCCTACAATGAGCAGTTCTTC.

The chain's CDR3 is CASSLRAAYNEQFF. In DNA, the CDR3 is TGTGCCAGCAGTCTAAGGGCGGCCTACAATGAGCAGTTCTTC. The J gene is TRBJ2-1, the V gene TRBV12-3 or TRBV12-4; no clear D gene. V was cut by 5 bases and J by 2 bases, with 10 bases left in between. This CDR3 is built from 14 residues.

This rearrangement joins TRBV9 to TRBJ2-7; 9 positions match TRBD2. Germline V lookup: CDR1 SGDLS, CDR2 YYNGEE. The V and J ends lost 0 bases and 1 base, in that order; junction bases with no gene match: 5. CDR3 size: 16 residues. CDR3 sequence reads: CASSVEGLAGSYEQYF. The CDR3 bases are TGTGCCAGCAGCGTAGAAGGTCTAGCGGGGTCCTACGAGCAGTACTTC.

V and J are TRBV5-1 and TRBJ2-3, with 8 nucleotides matching TRBD2. The CDR3 sequence is 14 residues long. The ends lost 1 base at V and 6 bases at J; junction bases unmatched: 4. Germline assignment: CDR1 SGHRS and CDR2 YFSETQ. The CDR3 region is CASSLKSGGDTQYF. CDR3 coding DNA: TGCGCCAGCAGCTTGAAAAGCGGGGGTGATACGCAGTATTTT.

This clonotype has only a few counts. The chain has TRBV21-1 and TRBJ2-7; TRBD1 was called by the table and not checked on the DNA. TRBV21-1 corresponds to a pseudogene. The CDR3 covers 13 residues. The CDR3 loop reads CASSRTRPYEQYF. The DNA of the CDR3 is TGTGCCAGCAGCAGGACAAGACCCTACGAGCAGTACTTC.

The genes are TRBV18 and TRBJ2-5; 8 bases match TRBD1. The J call is doubtful: the DNA matches TRBJ2-7 better. Germline assignment: CDR1 KGHSH and CDR2 LQKENI. The CDR3 extends over 15 amino acids. The CDR3 region has the DNA TGTGCCAGCTGCGAGGGACAGGCGAGCTCCTACGAGCAGTACTTC. It encodes CASCEGQASSYEQYF.

In its sample, this clonotype was seen a few times. This chain's CDR3 is CASSRVGRGSYNEQFF. The CDR3 bases are TGCGCCAGCAGCCGAGTGGGCCGGGGCTCCTACAATGAGCAGTTCTTC. The V call is TRBV4-1, the J call TRBJ2-1, with D perhaps matching TRBD2 (5 bases). There are 16 residues in the CDR3. Germline V lookup: CDR1 MGHRA, CDR2 YSYEKL. V lost 4 bases, J lost 0 bases, and 13 bases lay in between.

The CDR3, as DNA: TGTGCCAGCAGTCCCCGGAGAGCGGGGGAAACGCAGTATTTT. Its protein product is CASSPRRAGETQYF. The V and J genes are TRBV6-6 and TRBJ2-3, with 8 nucleotides matching TRBD2. V shed 5 bases and J 9 bases; nucleotides not matched to a gene: 10. Germline V gene data show CDR1 as MNHNY and CDR2 as SVGAGI (reference sequence). This CDR3 contains 14 residues.

This sequence joins TRBV6-6 and TRBJ1-5; no firm D call. This CDR3 is 13 amino acids long. Germline CDR1 and CDR2: MNHNY and SVGAGI (reference sequence). V lost 7 bases, J lost 6 bases, and 13 bases lay in between. The CDR3 DNA is TGTGCCAGCACCGACACAATGGCTCAGCCCCAGCATTTT. Translation: CASTDTMAQPQHF.

The V and J genes are TRBV3-1 and TRBJ1-2, with 7 bases lining up with TRBD1. V trimming: 1 base; J trimming: 4 bases; junction bases outside the gene matches: 9. Germline V gives CDR1 LGHDT, CDR2 YNNKEL (reference sequence). There are 16 residues in the CDR3. CDR3 loop: CASSQGIGTAVYGYTF. The CDR3 region has the DNA TGTGCCAGCAGCCAAGGTATCGGGACAGCCGTCTATGGCTACACCTTC.

This chain uses TRBV20-1 with TRBJ1-2; 7 nucleotides match TRBD1. The CDR3 covers 13 residues. The ends lost 1 base at V and 3 bases at J; junction bases unmatched: 2. CDR1 is DFQATT, CDR2 SNEGSKA, per germline (reference sequence). CDR3 amino acids: CSARGDRYYGYTF. The CDR3 nucleotides are TGCAGTGCTAGAGGGGACAGATACTATGGCTACACCTTC.

This clonotype was seen only a few times. This chain joins TRBV29-1 and TRBJ1-1; D is undetermined. CDR3 length equals 14 residues. With 4 bases removed from V and 2 bases from J, the gap between germline ends came to 14 bases. Germline loops: CDR1 SQVTM, CDR2 ANQGSEA. CDR3 coding DNA: TGCAGCGTTGGGGTTAGTTGGATAAACACTGAAGCTTTCTTT. This encodes CSVGVSWINTEAFF.

The chain is built from TRBV20-1 and TRBJ1-4; D is unclear. CDR3 size: 13 residues. Germline CDR1 reads DFQATT; CDR2 reads SNEGSKA (reference sequence). V was shortened by 0 bases and J by 1 base, with 3 bases between the two germline ends. The CDR3 nucleotides read TGCAGTGCTAGAGACAGAACTAATGAAAAACTGTTTTTT. Translation gives CSARDRTNEKLFF.

This chain connects TRBV12-3 or TRBV12-4 to TRBJ2-2; D gene ambiguous. V lost 2 bases to trimming and J lost 10 bases, with 14 bases between them. The CDR3 spans 14 residues. For the CDR3, the DNA is TGTGCCAGCAGTTTAATCGTGACCCTTCCGGAGCTGTTTTTT. Encoded protein: CASSLIVTLPELFF.

The V call is TRBV10-3, the J call TRBJ2-2; 9 nucleotides align to TRBD2. J gave up 3 bases and V 3 bases, and 2 bases lay outside the gene matches. This CDR3 has 15 residues. CDR1 is ENHRY, CDR2 SYGVKD, per germline. The CDR3, as DNA: TGTGCCATCAGTGATTTAGCGGGGGACACCGGGGAGCTGTTTTTT. It specifies CAISDLAGDTGELFF.

The chain carries TRBV12-3 or TRBV12-4 and TRBJ2-3; unclear D gene. The CDR3 is 14 residues long. The V gene lost 3 bases and the J gene lost 2 bases, with 9 bases spanning the gap. The CDR3 reads CASSLWTPTDTQYF. The CDR3, as DNA: TGTGCCAGCAGTTTGTGGACCCCCACAGATACGCAGTATTTT.

The V gene is TRBV10-3, the J gene TRBJ1-2, with D possibly being TRBD1 (5 bases). Trimming cost V 5 bases and J 9 bases, with 22 bases left between them. The CDR3 has 15 residues. Germline assignment: CDR1 ENHRY and CDR2 SYGVKD. The CDR3, as DNA: TGTGCCATCAGTTGGGACGTACCAAGAACTCACAGCTACACCTTC. This sequence encodes CAISWDVPRTHSYTF.

This clonotype was observed at least ten times. The chain is built from TRBV7-3 and TRBJ2-1, with 8 positions matching TRBD2. CDR3 length: 18 residues. CDR1 and CDR2 from the germline V gene are SGHTA and FQGTGA. J was trimmed by 4 bases and V by 5 bases; bases with no gene match: 16. CDR3 protein: CASSQGGASGLLYNEQFF. The CDR3 DNA is TGTGCCAGCAGCCAGGGTGGGGCTAGCGGGCTTCTTTACAATGAGCAGTTCTTC.

This clonotype has just one count. This chain uses TRBV20-1 with TRBJ2-6, with D perhaps TRBD2 (5 bases). The CDR3 loop spans 16 amino acids. CDR1 DFQATT and CDR2 SNEGSKA come from the germline V gene (reference sequence). Between the trimmed V and J ends, which lost 3 bases and 0 bases, there was a span of 12 bases. CDR3 region: CSASANGNSGANVLTF. The CDR3 DNA sequence: TGCAGTGCTAGTGCTAACGGGAACTCTGGGGCCAACGTCCTGACTTTC.

The chain recombines TRBV12-3 or TRBV12-4 with TRBJ2-7; 11 bases line up with TRBD1. Unmatched junction bases numbered 4, after V lost 4 bases and J lost 2 bases. The CDR3 runs 15 residues. CDR3 sequence reads: CASSSSGQGAYEQYF. The CDR3 nucleotides read TGTGCCAGCAGTTCCTCGGGACAGGGGGCCTACGAGCAGTACTTC.

This clonotype was seen only a few times. This sequence joins TRBV6-2 or TRBV6-3 and TRBJ1-1, with D possibly being TRBD1 (5 bases). Per the germline V gene, CDR1 is MNHEY and CDR2 is SVGEGT. This CDR3 has 14 residues. Between the trimmed V and J ends, which lost 8 bases and 5 bases, there was a span of 18 bases. The CDR3 region is CASRYPGRETEAFF. CDR3 sequence (DNA): TGTGCCAGCCGATACCCGGGGCGCGAGACTGAAGCTTTCTTT.

CDR3 protein: CAISGQGPSNYGYTF. The CDR3 region has the DNA TGTGCCATCAGTGGACAGGGCCCCTCTAACTATGGCTACACCTTC. The rearrangement joins TRBV10-3 to TRBJ1-2; 7 bases are shared with TRBD1. CDR3 size: 15 residues. Germline V gene lookup returns CDR1 ENHRY and CDR2 SYGVKD. V lost 4 bases and J lost 0; bases outside the gene matches: 5.

The sample holds a few counts of this clonotype. This chain joins TRBV9 and TRBJ2-1, with D possibly matching TRBD2 (7 bases). This CDR3 comprises 16 residues. Per the germline V gene, CDR1 is SGDLS and CDR2 is YYNGEE. The ends were cut back, 0 bases at V and 2 bases at J, with 12 bases in the middle. CDR3 protein: CASSVGGGATYNEQFF. As DNA, the CDR3 is TGTGCCAGCAGCGTAGGTGGGGGGGCCACCTACAATGAGCAGTTCTTC.

A word on this clonotype: Germline is not matched at one junction end, which may reflect a read error. The rearrangement links TRBV7-2 to TRBJ2-5, with 8 bases matching TRBD2. The germline V gene has CDR1 SGHTA and CDR2 FQGNSA. CDR3 length equals 16 residues. CDR3 in DNA: TGTGCCAGCAACTTAGTAACCGGGCTAGCGGGAGAGACCCAGTACTTC. Translating it yields CASNLVTGLAGETQYF.

In this sample, this clonotype turned up a few times. The junction departs from germline at one end; a sequencing error may be responsible. The chain is built from TRBV19 and TRBJ2-7; 9 bases are shared with TRBD1. Germline CDR1 and CDR2: LNHDA and SQIVND (reference sequence). This CDR3 spans 15 amino acids. The CDR3: CASSMSGQGPYDQYF. In DNA form, the CDR3 reads TGTGCCAGTAGTATGTCGGGACAGGGACCCTACGACCAGTACTTC.